The present T cell receptor (beta chain) was sequenced within a study of T cells in Graves' hyperthyroidism and ophthalmopathy. In its sample, this clonotype was seen once. Its target is unknown. V shed 4 bases, J shed 3 bases, and the junction held 6 bases outside the gene matches. The germline V gene encodes CDR1 SGHNT and CDR2 YYREEE (reference sequence). The CDR3 is 16 amino acids. The study, taken as a whole, reports: In the blood, most expanded thyroid clonotypes above 0.001 appeared as well.

Patients having uncontrolled infection, another autoimmune disease, pregnancy or lactation were not included. Using RNA transcripts as the source, TCR beta CDR3 regions were amplified. A first-round RT-PCR of the TCR CDR3 used the HTBI primer set. Each CDR3 protein is one row after TCRdb ran MiXCR on the multiplex PCR reads. Of about 560,000 distinct CDR3 sequences detected, around a sixth appear once; the ten largest clones hold less than 9.5%. This TCR came from a young woman with Graves' hyperthyroidism. The rearrangement links TRBV5-4 to TRBJ1-3, with 11 bases aligning to TRBD1. Specimen: blood. The CDR3 bases are TGTGCCAGCAGCCCAGGACAGGGGGCGAATGGAAACACCATATATTTT. Translated, it gives CASSPGQGANGNTIYF.